Listed below are T cell receptor beta chains from one sample, sequenced in a study of blood T cell repertoires in COVID-19. Profiling relied on immunoSEQ multiplex PCR, and the TCRdb table lists in-frame clones only, not all of them. The sample has about 200,000 clones; roughly 88% are singletons. Sequenced input: peripheral blood. These receptors originate from a man between 50 and 59 years old with active or convalescent COVID-19. CDR3s leave out the opening cysteine and the closing phenylalanine or tryptophan.

v_call cdr3_aa
TRBV2 ASRPTGTQY
TRBV6-6 ASREGQVGYGYT
TRBV6-2/TRBV6-3 ASSYSWTDSYGYT
TRBV28 ASSSPGLAGQETQY
TRBV2 ASSVRQASAKNIQY
TRBV18 ASSLQYNQPQH
TRBV25-1 ASSGPRGGLAQETQY
TRBV5-6 ASSLGGGPPAF
TRBV5-4 ASSSYGTRFQETQY
TRBV27 ASSILAGGYNEQF
TRBV5-5 ASSLSPGLSNYGYT
TRBV5-1 ASSTDRVGLF
TRBV6-4 ASSDSDSRAAT
TRBV11-3 ASSSSPGQNTGELF
TRBV5-1 ASSFQATNEKLF
TRBV18 ASSGRRQGTGNTIY
TRBV7-9 ASSPGTSGGAYEQF
TRBV24-1 ATSDSRQGAYNEQF
TRBV5-6 ASSLTGGNQPQH
TRBV7-3 ASSPRGGPTDTQY
TRBV27 ASQNTDTQY
TRBV11-2 ASSLGGILENTIY
TRBV3-1/TRBV3-2 ASSQDERGMVMNTEAF
TRBV18 ASSPPSSGNIQY
TRBV5-5 ASRTGVNTEAF
TRBV5-1 ASSDGTGGTYGYT
TRBV28 ASSPLGQGITDTQY
TRBV7-8 ASSPGLAGGSTDTQY
TRBV3-1/TRBV3-2 ASSQRDRAYGYT
TRBV18 ASSGQEDTEAF
TRBV5-1 ASSYGTSGYEQF
TRBV5-1 ASSSQGPSTDTQY
TRBV2 ASSTDTSGNTIY
TRBV28 AIFSRINYGYT
TRBV6-2/TRBV6-3 ASSKTRRGLALTDTQY
TRBV2 ASGGATGELF
TRBV19 ASSTGGTAGELF